This TCR beta chain originates from a study of blood T cell repertoires in COVID-19. At the level of the study: Whether acute or convalescent, the COVID-19 samples came from the United States, Italy and Spain.

Generated by immunoSEQ multiplex PCR, the TCRdb table keeps only in-frame clones and is missing some. In the table there are fewer than 400,000 clones, 85% to 90% of which are singletons. In Seattle, patients joined the study during active infection and were tracked longitudinally. The V gene's germline CDR1 is KGHSH and CDR2 LQKENI. The CDR3 consists of 16 residues. Trimming pared 0 bases from V and 3 bases from J, leaving 14 bases between. The J gene is TRBJ1-1, the V gene TRBV18, with a tentative D call TRBD1 (5 bases). The material sequenced was peripheral blood. This clonotype originated in a woman aged 30 to 39 with COVID-19, enrolled during active disease. The chain's CDR3 is CASSPPSGQGDTEAFF. Written as DNA, the CDR3 is TGTGCCAGCTCACCACCCTCAGGGCAGGGCGACACTGAAGCTTTCTTT.